This is a list of T cell receptor beta chains from one sample in a study of blood T cell repertoires in COVID-19. The protocol was immunoSEQ multiplex PCR, while the TCRdb copy is restricted to in-frame clones and leaves out a portion. The sample yields more than 200,000 clones, around four fifths seen once. What was sequenced was peripheral blood. The receptors here all came from a man between 40 and 49 years old with acute or convalescent COVID-19. The CDR3 runs from the conserved cysteine through the conserved F or W. Fields, in order: V gene, clone size, D gene, J gene, CDR3 protein, CDR3 DNA. The D gene is left open where the match is weak. Rows give clone size only sometimes, using once, few, many, or a class for an expanded clone.

TRBV3-1/TRBV3-2	NA	NA	TRBJ2-1	CASSQGGINEQFF	TGTGCCAGCAGCCAAGGTGGCATCAATGAGCAGTTCTTC
TRBV5-1	NA	TRBD1	TRBJ1-1	CASSSQGARTEAFF	TGCGCCAGCAGCTCCCAGGGGGCGCGGACTGAAGCTTTCTTT
TRBV6-2/TRBV6-3	NA	TRBD2	TRBJ2-1	CASSPASGRSESYNEQFF	TGTGCCAGCAGTCCCGCCAGCGGGAGGTCCGAATCCTACAATGAGCAGTTCTTC
TRBV5-5	NA	NA	TRBJ2-7	CASSLAQDNYEQYF	TGTGCCAGCAGCTTGGCTCAGGATAACTACGAGCAGTACTTC
TRBV19	NA	NA	TRBJ1-1	CASSLQGENTEAFF	TGTGCCAGTAGTCTACAGGGAGAGAACACTGAAGCTTTCTTT
TRBV27	NA	NA	TRBJ1-6	CASSPFAGLSSPLHF	TGTGCCAGCAGTCCGTTTGCGGGATTGAGCTCACCCCTCCACTTT
TRBV6-5	NA	TRBD1	TRBJ1-1	CASSYTRQGPNTEAFF	TGTGCCAGCAGTTACACCCGACAGGGCCCGAACACTGAAGCTTTCTTT
TRBV6-2/TRBV6-3	NA	TRBD1	TRBJ1-2	CASSRTGPRGYYGYTF	TGTGCCAGCAGCCGGACAGGCCCTAGAGGCTACTATGGCTACACCTTC
TRBV6-2/TRBV6-3	NA	TRBD1	TRBJ1-5	CASSYGTGFGQPQHF	TGTGCCAGCAGTTACGGGACAGGGTTTGGTCAGCCCCAGCATTTT
TRBV3-1/TRBV3-2	NA	NA	TRBJ1-5	CASSQDSSGQPQHF	TGTGCCAGCAGCCAAGATTCATCCGGTCAGCCCCAGCATTTT
TRBV2	few	NA	TRBJ1-2	CASSESFQGYGYTF	TGTGCCAGCAGTGAAAGCTTTCAGGGGTATGGCTACACCTTC
TRBV19	NA	TRBD2	TRBJ2-3	CASSRPTSGSIRSSGTQYF	TGTGCCAGTAGTAGACCAACTAGCGGGAGCATCCGGTCGTCGGGCACGCAGTATTTT
TRBV3-1/TRBV3-2	NA	TRBD2	TRBJ2-7	CASSQEGTREVYEQYF	TGTGCCAGCAGCCAAGAGGGGACGCGGGAGGTTTACGAGCAGTACTTC
TRBV7-2	NA	NA	TRBJ1-2	CASSFQGYGYTF	TGTGCCAGCAGCTTCCAGGGTTATGGCTACACCTTC
TRBV6-5	NA	TRBD2	TRBJ2-7	CASSYMGTSGSYEQYF	TGTGCCAGCAGTTATATGGGAACTAGCGGGTCCTACGAGCAGTACTTC
TRBV7-2	NA	NA	TRBJ2-5	CASSLAGVGRETQYF	TGTGCCAGCAGCTTAGCTGGAGTCGGCAGAGAGACCCAGTACTTC
TRBV19	NA	NA	TRBJ1-4	CASSLFQGLNEKLFF	TGTGCCAGTAGCCTCTTTCAGGGGTTAAATGAAAAACTGTTTTTT
TRBV5-5	once	TRBD2	TRBJ2-1	CASSLWTSGRNEQFF	TGTGCCAGCAGCTTGTGGACTAGCGGGAGAAATGAGCAGTTCTTC
TRBV2	NA	NA	TRBJ2-1	CARRRDVWGGNEQFF	TGTGCCAGACGCCGGGACGTCTGGGGAGGCAATGAGCAGTTCTTC
TRBV6-2/TRBV6-3	NA	NA	TRBJ2-7	CASSSTLTYEQYF	TGTGCCAGCAGTTCCACCCTAACTTACGAGCAGTACTTC
TRBV4-1	NA	NA	TRBJ1-3	CASSQERTAVGTIYF	TGCGCCAGCAGCCAAGAGCGGACAGCCGTAGGCACCATATATTTT
TRBV25-1	NA	NA	TRBJ1-2	CASKEPGPDEGYTF	TGTGCCAGCAAGGAACCAGGGCCCGATGAGGGCTACACCTTC
TRBV5-1	NA	NA	TRBJ1-4	CASSLAENEKLFF	TGCGCCAGCAGCTTGGCGGAGAATGAAAAACTGTTTTTT
TRBV9	NA	NA	TRBJ1-2	CASSADRTRVYGYTF	TGTGCCAGCAGCGCCGACAGGACGCGGGTCTATGGCTACACCTTC
TRBV7-9	few	NA	TRBJ2-5	CASSLAETQYF	TGTGCCAGCAGCTTGGCAGAGACCCAGTACTTC
TRBV20-1	once	NA	TRBJ1-6	CSASLVEDSPLHF	TGCAGTGCTAGTCTCGTAGAGGATTCACCCCTCCACTTT
TRBV7-8	NA	TRBD1	TRBJ2-7	CASSLRPPGTGAYEQYF	TGTGCCAGCAGCTTAAGGCCGCCCGGGACAGGGGCCTACGAGCAGTACTTC
TRBV14	NA	NA	TRBJ1-2	CASSLGQLYGYTF	TGTGCCAGCAGCCTTGGACAGCTCTATGGCTACACCTTC
TRBV27	NA	TRBD1	TRBJ2-6	CASSSPGTVSGANVLTF	TGTGCCAGCAGTTCCCCCGGGACAGTCTCTGGGGCCAACGTCCTGACTTTC
TRBV10-1	NA	NA	TRBJ1-1	CASSETAMNTEAFF	TGCGCCAGCAGTGAAACAGCCATGAACACTGAAGCTTTCTTT
TRBV4-1	NA	NA	TRBJ2-6	CASSPPRTVYSGANVLTF	TGCGCCAGCAGCCCCCCACGGACAGTGTACTCTGGGGCCAACGTCCTGACTTTC
TRBV2	NA	NA	TRBJ1-2	CASSGGKGWGYTF	TGTGCCAGCAGTGGGGGCAAGGGATGGGGCTACACCTTC
TRBV19	once	NA	TRBJ1-5	CASKSGLQPQHF	TGTGCCAGTAAATCTGGCCTTCAGCCCCAGCATTTT
TRBV19	NA	NA	TRBJ1-4	CASAKTTNEKLFF	TGTGCCAGTGCGAAAACAACTAATGAAAAACTGTTTTTT
TRBV7-3	NA	NA	TRBJ2-3	CASSLTGILSGSSTDTQYF	TGTGCCAGCAGCTTAACGGGTATACTGTCGGGAAGTAGCACAGATACGCAGTATTTT
TRBV7-5	NA	NA	TRBJ1-1	CVRSFRIRLATFF	TGTGTCAGAAGCTTCCGAATCAGGTTGGCGACTTTCTTT
TRBV6-6	NA	TRBD2	TRBJ2-7	CASSDGLAGGSDEQYF	TGTGCCAGCAGCGATGGACTAGCGGGAGGGTCAGACGAGCAGTACTTC
TRBV15	NA	TRBD1	TRBJ1-4	CATSEGRGIATNEKLFF	TGTGCCACCTCTGAGGGCAGGGGGATCGCAACTAATGAAAAACTGTTTTTT
TRBV19	NA	NA	TRBJ2-5	CASTVGRESRETQYF	TGTGCCAGTACCGTGGGACGGGAGTCCCGAGAGACCCAGTACTTC
TRBV29-1	NA	NA	TRBJ1-1	CSAPPAGAKSSPEAFF	TGCAGCGCTCCTCCGGCGGGGGCCAAGAGTAGCCCTGAAGCTTTCTTT
TRBV2	NA	NA	TRBJ1-5	CASSYRDSNQPQHF	TGTGCCAGCAGTTACAGGGATAGCAATCAGCCCCAGCATTTT
TRBV10-2	NA	NA	TRBJ1-1	CASSLSGNTEAFF	TGCGCCAGCAGTCTCTCGGGGAACACTGAAGCTTTCTTT
TRBV29-1	few	TRBD1	TRBJ1-4	CSVGGSGTGEKLFF	TGCAGCGTTGGTGGTTCCGGGACAGGTGAAAAACTGTTTTTT
TRBV5-1	NA	TRBD1	TRBJ1-4	CASSLTGQGSEKLFF	TGCGCCAGCAGCTTGACTGGACAGGGAAGTGAAAAACTGTTTTTT
TRBV5-1	NA	TRBD1	TRBJ2-1	CASSLRGQNSYNEQFF	TGCGCCAGCAGCTTGAGGGGGCAGAACTCCTACAATGAGCAGTTCTTC
TRBV20-1	many	NA	TRBJ1-2	CSASGRGTYGYTF	TGCAGTGCTAGTGGTAGGGGGACCTATGGCTACACCTTC
TRBV5-4	NA	TRBD2	TRBJ2-1	CASSLKLAGGVYNEQFF	TGTGCCAGCAGCTTGAAACTAGCGGGAGGCGTGTACAATGAGCAGTTCTTC
TRBV6-5	few	TRBD1	TRBJ1-2	CASSYLRAGGFYGYTF	TGTGCCAGCAGTTACCTCCGTGCAGGGGGCTTCTATGGCTACACCTTC
TRBV21-1	NA	NA	TRBJ2-2	CASSGLPEGISGTRGTGELFF	TGTGCCAGCAGCGGCCTACCGGAGGGAATTAGCGGTACCCGGGGCACCGGGGAGCTGTTTTTT
TRBV3-1/TRBV3-2	NA	NA	TRBJ1-1	CASSQGSQSTEAFF	TGTGCCAGCAGCCAAGGCTCGCAGTCTACTGAAGCTTTCTTT
TRBV28	NA	NA	TRBJ1-5	CASSEDRQPQHF	TGTGCCAGCTCGGAGGATCGGCAGCCCCAGCATTTT
TRBV27	NA	NA	TRBJ2-1	CASRSGIYNEQFF	TGTGCCAGCCGGTCGGGAATCTACAATGAGCAGTTCTTC
TRBV9	NA	TRBD1	TRBJ2-7	CASSGQGQGRDEQYF	TGTGCCAGCAGCGGGCAGGGACAGGGGAGGGACGAGCAGTACTTC
TRBV2	NA	TRBD2	TRBJ2-3	CASSDGERESDTDTQYF	TGTGCCAGCAGTGACGGGGAGCGGGAGTCGGACACAGATACGCAGTATTTT